The 32 T cell receptor beta chains below all came from one sample that was sequenced in a study of blood T cell repertoires in COVID-19. Assay: immunoSEQ multiplex PCR; the TCRdb copy retains only in-frame clones and omits some. The top ten clones hold more than 1.3% of a sample with hundreds of thousands of clones, about 89% of them seen once. Input material: peripheral blood. These receptor sequences come from a woman aged 40-49 years who had recovered from COVID-19.

The CDR3, as DNA: TGTGCCAGAAGCTCGCAGGGCGGGGCAAATGAAAAACTGTTTTTT. This translates into CARSSQGGANEKLFF. This chain connects TRBV5-3 to TRBJ1-4; D perhaps matches TRBD1 (5 bases). Being an ORF, TRBV5-3 has a function that is uncertain. V was cut by 3 bases and J by 5 bases, with 14 bases left in between. CDR3 length equals 15 residues.

V is TRBV12-5 and J is TRBJ2-3; TRBD2 might be the D (6 bases). Trimming removed 2 bases from V and 4 bases from J, with 7 bases in between. CDR3 length: 13 residues. Germline V CDR1 and CDR2: LGHNT, FRNRAP. The CDR3 coding sequence is TGTGCTAGTGGTTTGTGGGGGGCAGATACGCAGTATTTT. Residues: CASGLWGADTQYF.

The rearrangement joins TRBV4-1 to TRBJ1-1, with a tentative D call TRBD1 (5 bases). Germline V gene sequence: CDR1 MGHRA, CDR2 YSYEKL. This CDR3 is built from 14 residues. Trimming stripped 1 base from V and 8 bases from J, with 14 bases between. The CDR3 coding sequence is TGCGCCAGCAGCCAAGGCCATCGGGGGGAGGAAGCTTTCTTT. It is translated as CASSQGHRGEEAFF.

The V gene is TRBV5-6, the J gene TRBJ2-1; 10 bases are shared with TRBD2. CDR1 and CDR2 from the germline V gene are SGHDT and YYEEEE. V was clipped by 2 bases and J by 2 bases; unmatched bases: 7. CDR3 length: 17 residues. CDR3 in DNA: TGTGCCAGCAGCTTCTCTAGCGGGGGAATAACCTACAATGAGCAGTTCTTC. This encodes CASSFSSGGITYNEQFF. Full variable domain (outside the CDR3, taken from reference TRBV5-6 and TRBJ2-1): DAGVTQSPTHLIKTRGQQVTLRCSPKSGHDTVSWYQQALGQGPQFIFQYYEEEERQRGNFPDRFSGHQFPNYSSELNVNALLLGDSALYLCASSFSSGGITYNEQFFGPGTRLTVL.

This clone came up once. CDR3 sequence (DNA): TGTGCCAGCAGTCCACTATTATTAGGTGATGAGCAGTTCTTC. Its translation is CASSPLLLGDEQFF. The chain combines TRBV2 with TRBJ2-1; D is uncertain. V lost 5 bases, J lost 8 bases, and 16 bases lay in between. This CDR3 is 14 amino acids long. Germline CDR1 and CDR2: SNHLY and FYNNEI.

This sequence joins TRBV20-1 and TRBJ2-5; no clear D gene. V was trimmed by 8 bases and J by 5 bases, leaving 12 bases between them. Germline V CDR1 and CDR2: DFQATT, SNEGSKA (reference sequence). The CDR3 runs to 11 residues. The CDR3 sequence is CSPNLRETQYF. CDR3 sequence (DNA): TGCAGTCCGAACCTCCGGGAGACCCAGTACTTC.

V is TRBV7-2 and J is TRBJ2-7; 11 bases are shared with TRBD2. J was trimmed by 1 base and V by 2 bases; bases with no gene match: 13. Germline CDR1 reads SGHTA; CDR2 reads FQGNSA. The CDR3 is 19 amino acids. The CDR3 is CASSLRVPSGGLLSYEQYF. The CDR3 coding sequence is TGTGCCAGCAGCTTAAGGGTCCCTAGCGGGGGGCTTCTTTCCTACGAGCAGTACTTC.

Only one count was recorded for this clone. The V call is TRBV29-1, the J call TRBJ2-5; D gene uncertain. Germline V gene lookup returns CDR1 SQVTM and CDR2 ANQGSEA. V was cut by 4 bases and J by 4 bases, with 10 bases left in between. The length of the CDR3 is 12 residues. The CDR3: CSVGTLAETQYF. Written as DNA, the CDR3 is TGCAGCGTTGGTACGCTGGCAGAGACCCAGTACTTC.

This clone appeared once. CDR3 amino acids: CAISESTENTEAFF. CDR3 DNA sequence: TGTGCCATCAGTGAGTCGACAGAGAACACTGAAGCTTTCTTT. The rearrangement joins TRBV10-3 to TRBJ1-1, with D possibly matching TRBD1 (5 bases). This CDR3 spans 14 amino acids. Between the trimmed V and J ends, which lost 0 bases and 1 base, there was a span of 6 bases. In germline, CDR1 is ENHRY, CDR2 SYGVKD.

J is TRBJ2-5 and V is TRBV5-1; TRBD2 aligns across 7 bases. After removal of 0 bases from V and 6 bases from J, the junction contained 8 bases not matched to a gene. This CDR3 comprises 15 residues. CDR1 SGHRS and CDR2 YFSETQ come from the germline V gene. Here the CDR3 reads CASSLGAGSLKTQYF. CDR3 coding DNA: TGCGCCAGCAGCTTGGGAGCGGGGTCGTTGAAGACCCAGTACTTC.

The chain is built from TRBV6-6 and TRBJ1-6, with 8 nucleotides matching TRBD1. This CDR3 contains 15 residues. CDR1 is MNHNY and CDR2 is SVGAGI in the germline V gene (reference sequence). J was trimmed by 7 bases and V by 4 bases; bases with no gene match: 6. The CDR3 here is CASSSIGTGNSPLHF. CDR3 bases: TGTGCCAGCAGTTCGATCGGGACAGGAAATTCACCCCTCCACTTT.

The rearrangement links TRBV24-1 to TRBJ1-1; TRBD1 aligns across 8 bases. Per germline, CDR1 KGHDR and CDR2 SFDVKD. Trimming cost V 4 bases and J 0 bases; bases outside gene matches: 3. This CDR3 region has 15 residues. The chain's CDR3 is CATSDQGQVNTEAFF. The CDR3 coding sequence is TGTGCCACCAGTGACCAGGGACAGGTGAACACTGAAGCTTTCTTT.

The rearrangement links TRBV5-6 to TRBJ2-7; 8 bases align to TRBD1. V was pared by 2 bases and J by 7 bases, with 8 bases of the junction left unmatched. The CDR3 has 14 residues. Germline CDR1 is SGHDT and CDR2 is YYEEEE. CDR3 sequence (DNA): TGTGCCAGCAGCTTCCGGGACAGGCCTGAAGAGCAGTACTTC. Translating it yields CASSFRDRPEEQYF.

The CDR3 loop reads CASSGLGTGLSYNEQFF. CDR3 DNA sequence: TGTGCCAGCAGTGGTCTGGGAACAGGGCTCTCCTACAATGAGCAGTTCTTC. This chain connects TRBV2 to TRBJ2-1; tentative D call: TRBD1 (6 bases). Germline-derived CDR1 and CDR2 are SNHLY and FYNNEI. V was trimmed by 4 bases and J by 0 bases, leaving 16 bases between them. The CDR3 is 17 residues long.

The gene calls are TRBV5-4 and TRBJ2-1; perhaps TRBD1 as D (5 bases). Trimming took 0 bases from V and 10 from J, leaving 11 bases between them. This CDR3 is built from 13 residues. The germline gives CDR1 SGHNT, CDR2 YYREEE (reference sequence). The CDR3 sequence is CASSLGLGQEQFF. The CDR3 DNA follows: TGTGCCAGCAGCTTGGGGTTGGGGCAAGAGCAGTTCTTC.

The chain joins TRBV6-1 to TRBJ1-1, with unresolved D. The CDR3 has 11 residues. V gave up 6 bases and J gave up 10 bases, with 12 bases separating them. Germline CDR1 and CDR2: MNHNS and SASEGT. The CDR3 loop is CASRNNMRAFF. Written as DNA, the CDR3 is TGTGCCAGCAGAAATAATATGAGAGCTTTCTTT.

V is TRBV9 and J is TRBJ2-2; TRBD2 aligns across 9 bases. CDR1 SGDLS and CDR2 YYNGEE come from the germline V gene. This CDR3 has 17 amino acids. Trimming cost V 4 bases and J 4 bases; bases outside gene matches: 11. This chain's CDR3 is CASSPMFRRGGTGELFF. CDR3 in DNA: TGTGCCAGCAGCCCCATGTTCAGGCGGGGGGGCACCGGGGAGCTGTTTTTT.

The V gene is TRBV5-6, the J gene TRBJ1-6; D perhaps matches TRBD1 (5 bases). The germline V and J ends were trimmed by 0 bases and 15 bases, with 13 bases remaining between them. The V gene's germline CDR1 is SGHDT and CDR2 YYEEEE. This CDR3 region has 13 residues. The CDR3 nucleotides read TGTGCCAGCAGCTTGGCTTCGGGGAGGGGCCTCCACTTT. Translating it yields CASSLASGRGLHF.

The chain couples TRBV19 to TRBJ1-4; D is ambiguous. The germline gives CDR1 LNHDA, CDR2 SQIVND (reference sequence). The CDR3 totals 15 residues. Trimming took 7 bases from V and 1 from J, leaving 13 bases between them. CDR3 sequence (DNA): TGTGCCAGTACCCCCAGGACTTTAACTAATGAAAAACTGTTTTTT. As protein: CASTPRTLTNEKLFF.

The genes are TRBV6-5 and TRBJ2-2; D might be TRBD1 (6 bases). The germline gives CDR1 MNHEY, CDR2 SVGAGI. This CDR3 comprises 15 residues. Trimming shortened V by 6 bases and J by 3 bases, and 14 bases separated the two germline ends. In DNA, the CDR3 is TGTGCCAGCAGCCCCAGGGGCTGGTACACCGGGGAGCTGTTTTTT. This gives the protein CASSPRGWYTGELFF.

This clone was seen only a few times. The chain couples TRBV7-9 to TRBJ2-3; the D is unclear. The CDR3 extends over 13 amino acids. The germline gives CDR1 SEHNR, CDR2 FQNEAQ (reference sequence). The germline V and J ends were trimmed by 11 bases and 4 bases, with 16 bases remaining between them. As DNA, the CDR3 is TGTGCCTGTGAGGCCGTTCCCCCAGATACGCAGTATTTT. Its translation: CACEAVPPDTQYF.

The chain is built from TRBV27 and TRBJ2-1, with a possible D match to TRBD1 (6 bases). Germline CDR1 is MNHEY and CDR2 is SMNVEV (reference sequence). The CDR3 spans 19 residues. V lost 5 bases to trimming and J lost 8 bases, with 31 bases between them. CDR3 nucleotide sequence: TGTGCCAGCAGTATCAAATCAGGATCTGGGGGCCCAAAGGGCGATGAGCAGTTCTTC. Protein: CASSIKSGSGGPKGDEQFF.

The rearrangement uses TRBV5-1 and TRBJ2-7; weak D call: TRBD2 (6 bases). The V and J ends lost 0 bases and 7 bases respectively, with 20 bases between them. The CDR3 extends over 16 amino acids. Germline V gene lookup returns CDR1 SGHRS and CDR2 YFSETQ. The CDR3 loop reads CASSLEWGLTSQEQYF. CDR3 sequence (DNA): TGCGCCAGCAGCTTGGAGTGGGGCCTAACTAGCCAGGAGCAGTACTTC.

The genes are TRBV6-5 and TRBJ1-1; possibly TRBD1 for D (6 bases). There are 13 residues in the CDR3. CDR1 and CDR2 from the germline V gene are MNHEY and SVGAGI. Trimming removed 2 bases from V and 6 bases from J, with 10 bases in between. For the CDR3, the DNA is TGTGCCAGCAGTTACGGGGGCTTCGCTGAAGCTTTCTTT. Translating it yields CASSYGGFAEAFF.

The J gene is TRBJ2-7, the V gene TRBV5-4, with 15 bases fitting TRBD2. The CDR3 is 17 residues long. The V gene end was trimmed by 1 base and the J gene end by 2 bases; junction bases not matched to a gene: 4. Germline CDR1 and CDR2: SGHNT and YYREEE (reference sequence). The CDR3 sequence: CASSLWGLAGGPYEQYF. The CDR3 bases are TGTGCCAGCAGCTTGTGGGGACTAGCGGGGGGCCCCTACGAGCAGTACTTC. The full variable domain, completed using reference TRBV5-4 and TRBJ2-7, is ETGVTQSPTHLIKTRGQQVTLRCSSQSGHNTVSWYQQALGQGPQFIFQYYREEENGRGNFPPRFSGLQFPNYSSELNVNALELDDSALYLCASSLWGLAGGPYEQYFGPGTRLTVT.

V and J are TRBV2 and TRBJ2-7; D is uncertain. The germline V gene encodes CDR1 SNHLY and CDR2 FYNNEI. CDR3 length: 14 residues. V lost 8 bases and J lost 3, with 17 bases in between. CDR3 protein: CASRFGSGYYEQYF. CDR3 sequence (DNA): TGTGCCAGCCGATTCGGGTCCGGGTACTACGAGCAGTACTTC.

This chain connects TRBV2 to TRBJ1-4; D not certain. This CDR3 region has 14 residues. The V end was cut by 4 bases, the J end by 0 bases, with 6 bases between. CDR1 is SNHLY and CDR2 is FYNNEI in the germline V gene. CDR3: CASSVDATNEKLFF. Written as DNA, the CDR3 is TGTGCCAGCAGTGTAGATGCAACTAATGAAAAACTGTTTTTT.

V is TRBV5-5 and J is TRBJ2-3; no definite D call. CDR3 length: 13 residues. In germline, CDR1 is SGHKS, CDR2 YYEKEE (reference sequence). The germline V and J ends were trimmed by 0 bases and 3 bases, with 5 bases remaining between them. DNA of the CDR3: TGTGCCAGCAGCTTGGGGCCGACAGATACGCAGTATTTT. This gives the protein CASSLGPTDTQYF.

This chain links TRBV3-1 (or the pseudogene TRBV3-2) with TRBJ1-5, with unresolved D. CDR1 and CDR2 (germline): LGHDT, YNNKEL (reference sequence). This CDR3 region has 16 residues. The V gene lost 1 base and the J gene lost 0 bases, with 10 bases spanning the gap. Here the CDR3 reads CASSQGTLYSNQPQHF. The CDR3 nucleotides are TGTGCCAGCAGCCAAGGAACTCTCTATAGCAATCAGCCCCAGCATTTT.

The chain links TRBV6-5 to TRBJ2-5, with TRBD1 identical over 9 bases. V was pared by 8 bases and J by 5 bases, with 6 bases of the junction left unmatched. CDR1 and CDR2 (germline): MNHEY, SVGAGI. There are 13 residues in the CDR3. The CDR3 DNA sequence: TGTGCCAGCCGGATGACAGGGGGTGAGACCCAGTACTTC. Translating it yields CASRMTGGETQYF.

The chain has TRBV6-5 and TRBJ1-6, with 8 bases fitting TRBD1. The ends lost 7 bases at V and 0 bases at J; junction bases unmatched: 2. This CDR3 contains 15 residues. Per germline, CDR1 MNHEY and CDR2 SVGAGI. The chain's CDR3 is CASNRGSSYNSPLHF. The CDR3 coding sequence is TGTGCCAGCAACAGGGGGAGCTCCTATAATTCACCCCTCCACTTT.

The chain carries TRBV2 and TRBJ1-1, with TRBD1 matching 10 bases. J gave up 11 bases and V 6 bases, and 9 bases lay outside the gene matches. There are 13 residues in the CDR3. Per germline, CDR1 SNHLY and CDR2 FYNNEI. CDR3 loop: CASSRSGTGDAFF. DNA of the CDR3: TGTGCCAGCAGCAGATCCGGGACAGGGGACGCTTTCTTT.